The 17 T cell receptor beta chains in this list originate from one sample, sequenced in a study of blood T cell repertoires in COVID-19. The table came from immunoSEQ multiplex PCR; TCRdb's copy has only in-frame clones and leaves some out. The sample gives around 250,000 clones, about 80% of which show up once; roughly 3.2% is in the top ten. Sequencing was carried out using PBMCs or T cells enriched from blood (not recorded which). The receptors originated from a man between 50 and 59 years old who had recovered from COVID-19.

The V and J genes are TRBV10-3 and TRBJ1-5, with 7 bases fitting TRBD1. Germline lookup yields CDR1 ENHRY and CDR2 SYGVKD. The CDR3 is 14 amino acids. J was trimmed by 3 bases and V by 9 bases; bases with no gene match: 8. CDR3 loop: CAIAAGTDNQPQHF. The DNA for the CDR3 is TGTGCCATAGCCGCCGGGACAGACAATCAGCCCCAGCATTTT.

V usage is TRBV5-5 and J usage is TRBJ2-1, with 12 bases that match TRBD2. With V trimmed by 4 bases and J by 3 bases, 2 bases remained unmatched. This CDR3 is built from 15 residues. Germline values: CDR1 SGHKS, CDR2 YYEKEE (reference sequence). CDR3 protein: CASSVLAGGYNEQFF. The DNA of the CDR3 is TGTGCCAGCAGCGTACTAGCGGGAGGCTACAATGAGCAGTTCTTC.

The chain recombines TRBV11-3 with TRBJ2-5; 11 nucleotides agree with TRBD1. From germline, CDR1 is SGHNT and CDR2 YENEEA. CDR3 length: 16 amino acids. The junction had 7 bases not matched to a gene; V was cut back by 4 bases and J by 3 bases. The DNA for the CDR3 is TGTGCCAGCAGCTCGTTATTGGGACAGGGGGAAGAGACCCAGTACTTC. Translation: CASSSLLGQGEETQYF. The whole variable domain, remainder taken from reference TRBV11-3 and TRBJ2-5, is EAGVVQSPRYKIIEKKQPVAFWCNPISGHNTLYWYLQNLGQGPELLIRYENEEAVDDSQLPKDRFSAERLKGVDSTLKIQPAELGDSAVYLCASSSLLGQGEETQYFGPGTRLLVL.

The chain carries TRBV11-2 and TRBJ2-5, with unresolved D. Trimming took off 3 bases at V and 5 bases at J, with 4 bases between the two ends. The CDR3 loop spans 11 amino acids. Germline loops: CDR1 SGHAT, CDR2 FQNNGV. The CDR3, as DNA: TGTGCCAGCAGCTTCTTGGAGACCCAGTACTTC. The encoded protein is CASSFLETQYF.

The chain couples TRBV18 to TRBJ1-1; D is ambiguous. V lost 2 bases to trimming and J lost 1 base, with 5 bases between them. The CDR3 extends over 13 amino acids. CDR1 is KGHSH, CDR2 LQKENI, per germline. CDR3 loop: CASSPDKNTEAFF. The CDR3 DNA is TGTGCCAGCTCACCAGACAAGAACACTGAAGCTTTCTTT.

This rearrangement joins TRBV10-2 to TRBJ2-7; 9 bases map to TRBD2. With 4 bases clipped from V and 5 bases from J, the junction kept 6 bases outside the gene matches. The CDR3 consists of 14 residues. The germline gives CDR1 WSHSY, CDR2 SAAADI. CDR3 sequence (DNA): TGCGCCAGCAGTGTAAGCGGGGGGTCCAACGAGCAGTACTTC. It translates to CASSVSGGSNEQYF.

The V gene is TRBV3-1 (or the pseudogene TRBV3-2), the J gene TRBJ2-5; 9 nucleotides align to TRBD2. Germline assignment: CDR1 LGHDT and CDR2 YNNKEL (reference sequence). The length of the CDR3 is 14 residues. Trimming at V came to 5 bases and at J to 5 bases, leaving 6 bases not matched to a gene. The CDR3 DNA reads as TGTGCCAGCAGCACGCGGGGGGGCGGGGAGACCCAGTACTTC. This gives the protein CASSTRGGGETQYF.

The V gene is TRBV5-6, the J gene TRBJ2-3; 9 nucleotides align to TRBD1. J gave up 7 bases and V 4 bases, and 7 bases lay outside the gene matches. Germline V lookup: CDR1 SGHDT, CDR2 YYEEEE. There are 14 residues in the CDR3. The CDR3 loop is CASSVGQGIHTQYF. The CDR3 DNA is TGTGCCAGCAGCGTGGGACAGGGAATCCATACGCAGTATTTT.

The chain combines TRBV11-3 with TRBJ2-1, with D uncertain. Trimming took off 5 bases at V and 10 bases at J, with 12 bases between the two ends. Germline CDR1 and CDR2: SGHNT and YENEEA. This CDR3 has 12 amino acids. This CDR3 is CASSPPFGEQFF. CDR3 bases: TGTGCCAGCAGCCCACCCTTCGGGGAGCAGTTCTTC.

CDR3 sequence: CASSPTTGGSYNSPLHF. CDR3 coding DNA: TGTGCCAGCAGCCCCACGACTGGGGGGTCCTATAATTCACCCCTCCACTTT. The chain has TRBV9 and TRBJ1-6; the D gene is possibly TRBD1 (5 bases). V gave up 4 bases and J gave up 1 base, with 15 bases separating them. The germline V gene has CDR1 SGDLS and CDR2 YYNGEE. The CDR3 is made up of 17 amino acids.

The chain recombines TRBV24-1 with TRBJ1-2; D unclear. The CDR3 runs 13 residues. CDR1 and CDR2 (germline): KGHDR, SFDVKD. The V and J ends lost 3 bases and 5 bases respectively, with 9 bases between them. CDR3 DNA: TGTGCCACCAGTGATGGAGTTCTTTATGGCTACACCTTC. Translating it yields CATSDGVLYGYTF.

The rearrangement uses TRBV3-1 (or the pseudogene TRBV3-2) and TRBJ2-7; D may be TRBD1 (5 bases). CDR1 is LGHDT and CDR2 is YNNKEL in the germline V gene (reference sequence). The CDR3 loop spans 13 amino acids. V was trimmed by 6 bases and J by 4 bases, leaving 13 bases between them. The CDR3, as DNA: TGTGCCAGCAGTGACAGCCCAAGGTACGAGCAGTACTTC. It specifies CASSDSPRYEQYF.

V usage is TRBV5-1 and J usage is TRBJ1-6; D perhaps matches TRBD1 (6 bases). The CDR3 spans 15 residues. CDR1 and CDR2 from the germline V gene are SGHRS and YFSETQ. Trimming stripped 0 bases from V and 10 bases from J, with 14 bases between. The CDR3 nucleotides are TGCGCCAGCAGCTTGGAGGGTAGGGGGGGCTCACCCCTCCACTTT. The encoded protein is CASSLEGRGGSPLHF.

The chain links TRBV10-3 to TRBJ2-7; TRBD2 is a possible D gene (6 bases). The V end lost 4 bases, the J end lost 2 bases, and 15 bases lay between the germline ends. The length of the CDR3 is 15 residues. Germline CDR1 and CDR2: ENHRY and SYGVKD. This CDR3 is CAISGRASVPYEQYF. In DNA form, the CDR3 reads TGTGCCATCAGTGGACGGGCTAGCGTACCCTACGAGCAGTACTTC.

This rearrangement joins TRBV12-2 to TRBJ1-1; the table's D call, TRBD1, was not checked against the DNA. TRBV12-2 corresponds to a pseudogene. The length of the CDR3 is 17 residues. The CDR3 region is CASRLAEKGQINTEAFF. The CDR3 DNA is TGTGCAAGTCGCTTAGCGGAAAAAGGACAGATAAACACTGAAGCTTTCTTT.

The chain joins TRBV9 to TRBJ1-2; the match to TRBD1 covers 10 bases. This CDR3 has 16 amino acids. J gave up 6 bases and V 4 bases, and 12 bases lay outside the gene matches. Germline CDR1 reads SGDLS; CDR2 reads YYNGEE. This CDR3 is CASSRDPGQGVHGYTF. The CDR3 coding sequence is TGTGCCAGCAGCCGAGATCCAGGACAGGGGGTCCATGGCTACACCTTC.

V gene TRBV5-4 combines with J gene TRBJ1-6; weak D call: TRBD1 (6 bases). CDR3 size: 20 residues. Germline V gene lookup returns CDR1 SGHNT and CDR2 YYREEE (reference sequence). Trimming stripped 4 bases from V and 0 bases from J, with 23 bases between. CDR3 nucleotides: TGTGCCAGCAGCAGGCAACGGCAGGGGCGACCCCGCTCCTATAATTCACCCCTCCACTTT. Residues: CASSRQRQGRPRSYNSPLHF.